A selection of T cell receptor beta chains follows, all from one sample in a study of T cell responses to AZD1222 COVID-19 vaccine. Using immunoSEQ multiplex PCR, the repertoire was profiled, and TCRdb retains in-frame clones only, with some absent. The table shows roughly 80,000 clones, with around nine tenths occurring only once. The sample in question was peripheral blood, obtained on day 0 of AZD1222 vaccination. The origin of the receptors is an adult in good health. CDR3s include the opening cysteine and the closing phenylalanine or tryptophan. A D gene is named only where the DNA matches it firmly. Some rows mark clone size as missing; the rest say once, few, many or name a class of expanded clone.

-	TRBD2	TRBV5-6	TRBJ2-5	TGTGCCAGCAGCCCTATAGGGACTAGCGGGCTACACCAAGAGACCCAGTACTTC	CASSPIGTSGLHQETQYF
-	TRBD1	TRBV5-6	TRBJ1-5	TGTGCCAGCAGCTTGAAGGGACAGGGGATTCGCCAGCCCCAGCATTTT	CASSLKGQGIRQPQHF
-	-	TRBV27	TRBJ1-6	TGTGCCAGCAGTTCCACAGGGCGTTCACCCCTCCACTTT	CASSSTGRSPLHF
-	TRBD1	TRBV6-5	TRBJ1-2	TGTGCCAGCAGAGACCCGCTCACAGGGGAGGATGGCTACACCTTC	CASRDPLTGEDGYTF
-	-	TRBV29-1	TRBJ1-5	TGCAGCGTTGTAGGGGTAGGGGTAGGTCAGCCCCAGCATTTT	CSVVGVGVGQPQHF
-	-	TRBV6-4	TRBJ1-1	TGTGCCAGCAGCGTTACAGTGAACACTGAAGCTTTCTTT	CASSVTVNTEAFF
once	TRBD1	TRBV24-1	TRBJ1-5	TGTGCCACCGGACAGGGGTATCAGCCCCAGCATTTT	CATGQGYQPQHF
-	TRBD1	TRBV24-1	TRBJ2-1	TGTGCCACCAGTGATTCCGGGACAGGGGAGGGTGAGCAGTTCTTC	CATSDSGTGEGEQFF
-	-	TRBV3-1/TRBV3-2	TRBJ2-7	TGTGCCAGCAGCTTGGGGCAGTCCTACGAGCAGTACTTC	CASSLGQSYEQYF
-	-	TRBV9	TRBJ2-3	TGTGCCAGCAGCACCAAGGTCACAGATACGCAGTATTTT	CASSTKVTDTQYF
-	-	TRBV5-6	TRBJ1-5	TGTGCCAGCAGCTTGTACGCTCAGCCCCAGCATTTT	CASSLYAQPQHF
-	TRBD2	TRBV24-1	TRBJ2-1	TGTGCCACCAGTGATCTGACTAGCGGGAGGTACAATGAGCAGTTCTTC	CATSDLTSGRYNEQFF
-	TRBD2	TRBV7-2	TRBJ2-7	TGTGCCAGCAGCTTAACCGGGACTAGGGGTTCGGGCGAGCAGTACTTC	CASSLTGTRGSGEQYF
-	-	TRBV5-1	TRBJ1-3	TGCGCCAGCTACGATCCAAGGGGCGGCTCTGGAAACACCATATATTTT	CASYDPRGGSGNTIYF
-	-	TRBV29-1	TRBJ1-1	TGCAGCGTTGAAGTTGGGGGAGGGAACACTGAAGCTTTCTTT	CSVEVGGGNTEAFF
-	-	TRBV27	TRBJ2-5	TGTGCCAGCAGTTTTTGGCGGGGCCTCCAAGAGACCCAGTACTTC	CASSFWRGLQETQYF
-	-	TRBV7-6	TRBJ2-3	TGTGCCAGCAGCTTAGGGCTTGGGACAGATACGCAGTATTTT	CASSLGLGTDTQYF
-	TRBD1	TRBV10-3	TRBJ1-2	TGTGCCATCAGTGGGGGGACAGGGGGCTATGGCTACACCTTC	CAISGGTGGYGYTF
-	-	TRBV19	TRBJ1-3	TGTGCCAGTAGTATCGGCGGGTTAGGGAACACCATATATTTT	CASSIGGLGNTIYF
-	-	TRBV6-5	TRBJ1-4	TGTGCCAGCACCCGCCGGGGGGGTTTATACGAAAAACTGTTTTTT	CASTRRGGLYEKLFF
-	-	TRBV19	TRBJ1-2	TGTGCCAGTAGCTCACAGGGAGAAGCTAACTATGGCTACACCTTC	CASSSQGEANYGYTF
-	-	TRBV5-6	TRBJ2-4	TGTGCCAGCAGCTTGGACAGGGAAGGGGGCATTCAGTACTTC	CASSLDREGGIQYF
-	-	TRBV30	TRBJ1-2	TGTGCCTGGAGTGTACCCCCAGGTGGCTACACCTTC	CAWSVPPGGYTF
-	TRBD2	TRBV2	TRBJ2-7	TGTGCCAGCAGGGGTCCTCCCGGGACTAGCGGGGGGGCGATGGAGCAGTACTTC	CASRGPPGTSGGAMEQYF
-	-	TRBV7-3	TRBJ2-3	TGTGCCAGCAGCCCGACATTGGCAACTTATACGCAGTATTTT	CASSPTLATYTQYF
-	TRBD2	TRBV19	TRBJ2-5	TGTGCCAGTAGTATATCGCTAAGCGGGGGGGCAGCGGAGACCCAGTACTTC	CASSISLSGGAAETQYF
-	TRBD1	TRBV29-1	TRBJ2-3	TGCAGCGCCCGGACAGGGGGCGCAGATACGCAGTATTTT	CSARTGGADTQYF
-	TRBD1	TRBV6-5	TRBJ2-7	TGTGCCAGCAGTTACCCGGGACAGGGGACTTACGAGCAGTACTTC	CASSYPGQGTYEQYF
-	-	TRBV5-1	TRBJ1-1	TGCGCCAGCAGCAGCAATTTGGGCAGCGCTGAAGCTTTCTTT	CASSSNLGSAEAFF
-	-	TRBV6-5	TRBJ1-3	TGTGCCAGCAGTCTCCGGGACATCTCTGGAAACACCATATATTTT	CASSLRDISGNTIYF
-	-	TRBV2	TRBJ2-2	TGTGCCAGCAGTGAGTACGGCCCAGACGACACCGGGGAGCTGTTTTTT	CASSEYGPDDTGELFF
-	TRBD1	TRBV5-6	TRBJ1-1	TGTGCCAGCAGCCCCCGCGCAGGGGGTTGGAATGCTGAAGCTTTCTTT	CASSPRAGGWNAEAFF
-	-	TRBV9	TRBJ2-1	TGTGCCAGCAGCGTAGACCTAGATATTGGCAATGAGCAGTTCTTC	CASSVDLDIGNEQFF
-	-	TRBV29-1	TRBJ1-2	TGCAGCGTTGAGCCGGGAAGGTCGATATATGGCTACACCTTC	CSVEPGRSIYGYTF
-	-	TRBV3-1/TRBV3-2	TRBJ1-2	TGTGCCAGCAGCCAAGATCTTTGGCAAGCCCCCGTACTTGGCTACACCTTC	CASSQDLWQAPVLGYTF
few	-	TRBV6-2/TRBV6-3	TRBJ1-3	TGTGCCAGCAGTTATGGACCCACCATATATTTT	CASSYGPTIYF
once	-	TRBV6-1	TRBJ1-1	TGTGCCAGCAGTGAAGTCTCGACAGCCGCCGTCACTGAAGCTTTCTTT	CASSEVSTAAVTEAFF
-	-	TRBV7-2	TRBJ1-1	TGTGCCAGCAGTCCAGAGATGGTAGGCACTGAAGCTTTCTTT	CASSPEMVGTEAFF
-	TRBD2	TRBV9	TRBJ2-1	TGTGCCAGCAGCGTAGACGAACTAGCGGGAGTAGGAAATGAGCAGTTCTTC	CASSVDELAGVGNEQFF
-	-	TRBV3-1/TRBV3-2	TRBJ1-1	TGTGCCAGCAGCCCCGCCCCCGGGGGAGGGGTCACTGAAGCTTTCTTT	CASSPAPGGGVTEAFF
-	-	TRBV4-3	TRBJ1-5	TGCGCCAGCAGCCAACAAAGGGTCGGCAATCAGCCCCAGCATTTT	CASSQQRVGNQPQHF
-	-	TRBV27	TRBJ1-5	TGTGCCAGCCTGTCGAGGGCTGGAGACAATCAGCCCCAGCATTTT	CASLSRAGDNQPQHF